This T cell receptor beta chain was identified in a study of siplizumab effects on memory and regulatory T cells. Study-wide points: The apparent diversity of naive T cells exceeded that of memory cells, and naive T cells seemed to make a major contribution to the alloresponse. Siplizumab significantly brought down the alloreactive sequences that trace back to unstimulated CD4+ memory cells. Controls had around 28% Treg-derived mappable alloreactive CD4+ clones on average, versus approximately 70% with siplizumab.

Clones were read by immunoSEQ multiplex PCR, and TCRdb kept only the in-frame ones, dropping some. The data show just over 60,000 clones, with roughly 85% seen just once and 0.42% held by the top ten. Worth noting for this clone: The antigen is unknown.

CDR1 SGHNT and CDR2 YYREEE come from the germline V gene (reference sequence). With 4 bases clipped from V and 7 bases from J, the junction kept 9 bases outside the gene matches. This CDR3 spans 14 amino acids. The genes are TRBV5-4 and TRBJ2-7; 9 bases fit TRBD1. This sequence was found in a human donor in good health. Sequencing input: memory CD4+ T cells sorted from blood. CDR3 region: CASSPGTGYWEQYF. The CDR3 nucleotides are TGTGCCAGCAGCCCCGGGACAGGGTACTGGGAGCAGTACTTC.